The 28 T cell receptor beta chains below all came from one sample that was sequenced in a study of blood T cell repertoires in COVID-19. Assay used: immunoSEQ multiplex PCR; TCRdb lists only in-frame clones, some missing. Of almost 65,000 clones listed, around 89% are singletons. The specimen was PBMCs or T cells enriched from blood (not recorded which). Receptors originate from a woman aged 40 to 50 who had recovered from COVID-19.

V usage is TRBV29-1 and J usage is TRBJ1-1; D unresolved. CDR3 length: 12 residues. Trimming stripped 3 bases from V and 1 base from J, with 6 bases between. Per the germline V gene, CDR1 is SQVTM and CDR2 is ANQGSEA. The CDR3 DNA follows: TGCAGCGTTGAGGGAGCGAACACTGAAGCTTTCTTT. Residues: CSVEGANTEAFF.

This sequence joins TRBV25-1 and TRBJ1-6; tentatively, D is TRBD1 (6 bases). The V gene's germline CDR1 is MGHDK and CDR2 SYGVNS. Trimming stripped 4 bases from V and 6 bases from J, with 10 bases between. The CDR3 loop spans 14 amino acids. The CDR3, as DNA: TGTGCCAGCAGTGCGACAGGACTTAATTCACCCCTCCACTTT. Residues: CASSATGLNSPLHF.

The genes are TRBV5-1 and TRBJ2-3; weak D call: TRBD2 (5 bases). The CDR3 totals 15 residues. The V and J ends lost 2 bases and 2 bases respectively, with 12 bases between them. CDR1 and CDR2 from the germline V gene are SGHRS and YFSETQ. The CDR3 DNA follows: TGCGCCAGCAGCTTACCCCGACGGGACACAGATACGCAGTATTTT. Protein sequence: CASSLPRRDTDTQYF.

J is TRBJ1-5 and V is TRBV13, with D perhaps matching TRBD1 (5 bases). The length of the CDR3 is 15 residues. The germline gives CDR1 PRHDT, CDR2 FYEKMQ (reference sequence). V was clipped by 4 bases and J by 4 bases, with 14 bases between them. CDR3 nucleotide sequence: TGTGCCAGCAGCTCCGGGACTGGGGATAATCAGCCCCAGCATTTT. Residues: CASSSGTGDNQPQHF.

V gene TRBV1 combines with J gene TRBJ2-1; the D call of TRBD2 is as the table states it, not checked on the DNA. TRBV1 is noted as a pseudogene. The CDR3 has 17 residues. CDR3 in amino acids: CTSSQDTTSGAYNEQFF. CDR3 sequence (DNA): TGCACCAGCAGCCAAGACACGACTAGCGGGGCCTACAATGAGCAGTTCTTC.

The rearrangement joins TRBV29-1 to TRBJ2-2, with TRBD1 identical over 9 bases. The J segment lost 6 bases and the V segment lost 7 bases, leaving 15 bases of the junction unmatched. The CDR3 length is 16 residues. Germline V gene lookup returns CDR1 SQVTM and CDR2 ANQGSEA. The DNA for the CDR3 is TGCAGCGCCAGTACAGTCATGGACAGGGGTGCCGGGGAGCTGTTTTTT. It yields the protein CSASTVMDRGAGELFF.

This sequence joins TRBV4-2 and TRBJ1-2, with D possibly TRBD1 on 6 matching bases. Trimming removed 4 bases at V and 4 bases at J, with 16 bases between. Germline CDR1 LGHNA, CDR2 YNFKEQ. This CDR3 is built from 15 residues. The CDR3 DNA reads as TGTGCCAGCAGCCCAGCAACAGGGTCAAGCTATGGCTACACCTTC. This translates into CASSPATGSSYGYTF.

The V call is TRBV3-1 (or the pseudogene TRBV3-2), the J call TRBJ2-2; 7 bases are a match to TRBD2. CDR3 length: 18 amino acids. The germline V gene has CDR1 LGHDT and CDR2 YNNKEL (reference sequence). V lost 4 bases and J lost 3; bases outside the gene matches: 14. In DNA form, the CDR3 reads TGTGCCAGCAGCCTGGGACCGAGGCAGCGGGATTACACCGGGGAGCTGTTTTTT. Protein: CASSLGPRQRDYTGELFF.

V gene TRBV3-1 (or the pseudogene TRBV3-2) combines with J gene TRBJ1-2; 11 positions agree with TRBD1. With V trimmed by 2 bases and J by 5 bases, 1 base remained unmatched. Germline V lookup: CDR1 LGHDT, CDR2 YNNKEL (reference sequence). CDR3 length equals 14 residues. CDR3 sequence reads: CASSQRDRGYGYTF. The CDR3 DNA is TGTGCCAGCAGCCAACGGGACAGGGGGTATGGCTACACCTTC.

CDR3: CASSILAGVAKNIQYF. CDR3 sequence (DNA): TGTGCCAGCAGCATTCTAGCGGGAGTAGCCAAAAACATTCAGTACTTC. The chain couples TRBV5-5 to TRBJ2-4; 10 positions agree with TRBD2. J lost 0 bases, V lost 4 bases, and 4 bases had no gene match. Germline CDR1 reads SGHKS; CDR2 reads YYEKEE (reference sequence). The CDR3 runs to 16 residues.

This sequence joins TRBV7-6 and TRBJ2-5; D is undetermined. The V gene lost 3 bases and the J gene lost 5 bases, with 7 bases spanning the gap. The CDR3 is made up of 12 amino acids. Germline CDR1 SGHVS, CDR2 FNYEAQ. The CDR3 sequence: CASSFHEETQYF. As DNA, the CDR3 is TGTGCCAGCAGCTTTCACGAGGAGACCCAGTACTTC. The variable domain in full, with the rest retrieved from reference TRBV7-6 and TRBJ2-5, is GAGVSQSPRYKVTKRGQDVALRCDPISGHVSLYWYRQALGQGPEFLTYFNYEAQQDKSGLPNDRFSAERPEGSISTLTIQRTEQRDSAMYRCASSFHEETQYFGPGTRLLVL.

This clone was seen a few times. The chain uses TRBV29-1 and TRBJ1-2; D is possibly TRBD1 (6 bases). CDR1 and CDR2 (germline): SQVTM, ANQGSEA. V was pared by 6 bases and J by 6 bases, with 17 bases between. This CDR3 has 13 residues. The CDR3 DNA follows: TGCAGCGTACTACAGGGTGGATCGGATGGCTACACCTTC. Translating it yields CSVLQGGSDGYTF.

The chain recombines TRBV24-1 with TRBJ1-5; 8 bases are shared with TRBD1. This CDR3 spans 14 amino acids. Germline V lookup: CDR1 KGHDR, CDR2 SFDVKD. Unmatched junction bases numbered 2, after V lost 2 bases and J lost 6 bases. CDR3 DNA sequence: TGTGCCACCAGTGATTCAGGGGGCCGTCAGCCCCAGCATTTT. Translating it yields CATSDSGGRQPQHF.

This clone was observed a single time. V and J are TRBV27 and TRBJ2-1; 7 bases agree with TRBD1. The CDR3 loop spans 14 amino acids. CDR1 is MNHEY and CDR2 is SMNVEV in the germline V gene (reference sequence). Trimming removed 3 bases from V and 9 bases from J; junction bases left unmatched: 8. The CDR3 protein is CASSFEGALGEQFF. CDR3 coding DNA: TGTGCCAGCAGTTTTGAGGGGGCCCTAGGTGAGCAGTTCTTC.

V and J are TRBV19 and TRBJ1-1, with 9 bases fitting TRBD1. CDR1 and CDR2 (germline): LNHDA, SQIVND (reference sequence). J was trimmed by 3 bases and V by 7 bases; bases with no gene match: 6. The CDR3 length is 14 residues. The CDR3 region has the DNA TGTGCCAGTACCACGACAGGGGGGTACACTGAAGCTTTCTTT. Translated, it gives CASTTTGGYTEAFF.

This chain connects TRBV6-5 to TRBJ2-7; weak D call: TRBD2 (7 bases). V gave up 8 bases and J gave up 3 bases, with 20 bases separating them. Germline V CDR1 and CDR2: MNHEY, SVGAGI. CDR3 size: 15 residues. CDR3 in DNA: TGTGCCAGCCGAGGGACGGGGGGCCTCCGCTACGAGCAGTACTTC. Its translation is CASRGTGGLRYEQYF.

The rearrangement links TRBV4-2 to TRBJ2-3, with a possible D match to TRBD2 (6 bases). The CDR3 runs 17 residues. Trimming pared 0 bases from V and 5 bases from J, leaving 18 bases between. CDR1 LGHNA and CDR2 YNFKEQ come from the germline V gene. This CDR3 is CASSQDRRLVFRDTQYF. The CDR3 coding sequence is TGTGCCAGCAGCCAAGACCGCCGACTAGTGTTCCGAGATACGCAGTATTTT.

This rearrangement joins TRBV9 to TRBJ2-2; no firm D call. This CDR3 comprises 13 residues. Germline values: CDR1 SGDLS, CDR2 YYNGEE. V was cut by 0 bases and J by 5 bases, with 5 bases left in between. Written as DNA, the CDR3 is TGTGCCAGCAGCGTAGTCCCAACCGGGGAGCTGTTTTTT. Translation gives CASSVVPTGELFF.

The chain couples TRBV15 to TRBJ1-1, with D possibly being TRBD1 (5 bases). CDR1 and CDR2 (germline): LNHNV, YYDKDF (reference sequence). Trimming shortened V by 3 bases and J by 3 bases, and 11 bases separated the two germline ends. The CDR3 length is 14 residues. In nucleotides, the CDR3 is TGTGCCACCAGCAGGGGGCGGGGTGACACTGAAGCTTTCTTT. As protein: CATSRGRGDTEAFF.

This clone was observed a single time. The chain has TRBV5-6 and TRBJ2-5; D not certain. This CDR3 is built from 11 residues. Trimming took off 1 base at V and 4 bases at J, with 2 bases between the two ends. Germline V gene lookup returns CDR1 SGHDT and CDR2 YYEEEE. Here the CDR3 reads CASSLRETQYF. The CDR3 DNA reads as TGTGCCAGCAGCTTGCGAGAGACCCAGTACTTC.

This clone showed up just once. The V and J genes are TRBV2 and TRBJ2-1; TRBD1 aligns across 9 bases. V shed 7 bases and J 1 base; nucleotides not matched to a gene: 14. The CDR3 runs 18 residues. Germline CDR1 and CDR2: SNHLY and FYNNEI. CDR3 DNA sequence: TGTGCCAGCAAGTGGAGGGGACAGGGCGGAAATTCCTACAATGAGCAGTTCTTC. Encoded protein: CASKWRGQGGNSYNEQFF.

V gene TRBV7-9 combines with J gene TRBJ1-6; D remains ambiguous. This CDR3 spans 13 amino acids. Germline assignment: CDR1 SEHNR and CDR2 FQNEAQ (reference sequence). V gave up 5 bases and J gave up 8 bases, with 10 bases separating them. CDR3 loop: CASSREGDSPLHF. The CDR3 DNA is TGTGCCAGCAGCCGGGAAGGCGATTCACCCCTCCACTTT.

This clone was observed once. The CDR3, as DNA: TGTGCCAGCAGCTTCGACAGGGGACTGCTGTTTTTT. Translated: CASSFDRGLLFF. The chain uses TRBV5-4 and TRBJ1-4; 8 nucleotides match TRBD1. The V and J ends lost 2 bases and 14 bases, in that order; junction bases with no gene match: 5. Germline values: CDR1 SGHNT, CDR2 YYREEE (reference sequence). This CDR3 region has 12 residues.

The chain joins TRBV6-6 to TRBJ1-2; D remains ambiguous. V was clipped by 0 bases and J by 2 bases, with 13 bases between them. From germline, CDR1 is MNHNY and CDR2 SVGAGI (reference sequence). CDR3 size: 16 residues. The CDR3 is CASSYSELRKNYGYTF. The DNA for the CDR3 is TGTGCCAGCAGTTACTCTGAATTGCGTAAGAACTATGGCTACACCTTC.

The V gene is TRBV10-3, the J gene TRBJ2-1; 14 bases are a match to TRBD2. Germline CDR1 reads ENHRY; CDR2 reads SYGVKD. The CDR3 is 17 residues long. Trimming at V came to 8 bases and at J to 7 bases, leaving 13 bases not matched to a gene. This chain's CDR3 is CAIRKTSGGAVVNEQFF. CDR3 in DNA: TGTGCCATCCGAAAGACTAGCGGGGGGGCAGTTGTAAATGAGCAGTTCTTC.

The rearrangement links TRBV12-3 or TRBV12-4 to TRBJ2-5; TRBD1 matches 8 bases. The CDR3 is made up of 13 amino acids. Trimming took 5 bases from V and 4 from J; bases not matched to a gene: 3. CDR3: CASSEQGGETQYF. In DNA form, the CDR3 reads TGTGCCAGCAGTGAACAGGGGGGAGAGACCCAGTACTTC.

The gene calls are TRBV5-1 and TRBJ2-6, with 10 bases lining up with TRBD1. V lost 5 bases to trimming and J lost 0 bases; unmatched junction nucleotides: 14. Per the germline V gene, CDR1 is SGHRS and CDR2 is YFSETQ. This CDR3 comprises 20 residues. CDR3 DNA: TGCGCCAGCAGACTCCAGACAGGGGGCGGGATGCACTCTGGGGCCAACGTCCTGACTTTC. This gives the protein CASRLQTGGGMHSGANVLTF.

The rearrangement uses TRBV6-6 and TRBJ2-7, with TRBD1 as a possible D gene (6 bases). CDR1 and CDR2 from the germline V gene are MNHNY and SVGAGI (reference sequence). CDR3 length: 16 amino acids. Trimming took off 6 bases at V and 0 bases at J, with 18 bases between the two ends. The CDR3: CASRHQGSVLSYEQYF. DNA for the CDR3: TGTGCCAGCAGACATCAGGGGTCGGTCCTCTCCTACGAGCAGTACTTC.